The subject of this entry is one TCR beta chain. This sample is part of a study of blood T cell repertoires in COVID-19. Study as a whole: Acute and convalescent COVID-19 samples came from the United States, Italy and Spain.

The length of the CDR3 is 14 residues. Germline assignment: CDR1 MDHEN and CDR2 SYDVKM. After removal of 2 bases from V and 7 bases from J, the junction contained 4 bases not matched to a gene. Produced via immunoSEQ multiplex PCR; TCRdb's table is partial and in-frame only. This sample has 290,000 or so clones, with 85% to 90% found just once. This clonotype originated in a woman aged 18-35 years with acute COVID-19. Sequenced sample: PBMCs or T cells enriched from blood (not recorded which). J is TRBJ1-5 and V is TRBV28; 8 bases are shared with TRBD1. The chain's CDR3 is CASSLPGGEQPQHF. The CDR3 bases are TGTGCCAGCAGTTTACCAGGGGGCGAGCAGCCCCAGCATTTT.